Presented here are 10 T cell receptor beta chains from one specimen sequenced in a study of cytomegalovirus exposure and HLA in healthy donors. The PCR employed 60 Vbeta primers together with 13 Jbeta primers. Some clones are missing from TCRdb's copy, which holds only in-frame ones; the method was immunoSEQ multiplex PCR. The sample carries 120,000 or so clones, under 80% recorded once. Sequences were obtained from PBMCs. The receptors were sampled from a woman between 45 and 60 years old in good health and CMV-seropositive.

The chain links TRBV5-1 to TRBJ1-1; D ambiguous. CDR3 size: 13 residues. Germline CDR1 is SGHRS and CDR2 is YFSETQ. Trimming took 4 bases from V and 1 from J, leaving 8 bases between them. The CDR3 loop reads CASSDQENTEAFF. CDR3 DNA sequence: TGCGCCAGCAGCGACCAGGAGAACACTGAAGCTTTCTTT.

This clone was detected only a few times. V usage is TRBV28 and J usage is TRBJ1-2; 8 nucleotides match TRBD1. The germline gives CDR1 MDHEN, CDR2 SYDVKM. This CDR3 has 13 amino acids. The ends lost 9 bases at V and 5 bases at J; junction bases unmatched: 8. The chain's CDR3 is CASYVGTGYGYTF. The DNA of the CDR3 is TGTGCCAGTTACGTCGGGACAGGATATGGCTACACCTTC.

This sequence joins TRBV7-2 and TRBJ2-3; D is ambiguous. The CDR3 is made up of 15 amino acids. The V end lost 4 bases, the J end lost 2 bases, and 13 bases lay between the germline ends. Germline lookup yields CDR1 SGHTA and CDR2 FQGNSA. In DNA, the CDR3 is TGTGCCAGCAGCTCCAATTGGGCAGACACAGATACGCAGTATTTT. Amino acids: CASSSNWADTDTQYF.

The rearrangement uses TRBV7-2 and TRBJ2-7, with 9 bases aligning to TRBD2. With V trimmed by 2 bases and J by 7 bases, 12 bases remained unmatched. The CDR3 covers 16 residues. The V gene's germline CDR1 is SGHTA and CDR2 FQGNSA. Here the CDR3 DNA reads TGTGCCAGCAGCTTAACGGCTTCGGGACTAGCAAATGAGCAGTACTTC. Translated: CASSLTASGLANEQYF.

The sample holds one count of this clone. This chain uses TRBV20-1 with TRBJ1-2, with TRBD1 matching over 8 bases. The V gene end was trimmed by 8 bases and the J gene end by 7 bases; junction bases not matched to a gene: 3. The V gene's germline CDR1 is DFQATT and CDR2 SNEGSKA (reference sequence). The CDR3 has 10 amino acids. This CDR3 is CSPDRGGYTF. CDR3 in DNA: TGCAGTCCAGACAGGGGTGGCTACACCTTC.

V gene TRBV19 combines with J gene TRBJ1-1; 7 nucleotides align to TRBD1. Trimming at V came to 5 bases and at J to 5 bases, leaving 8 bases not matched to a gene. Looked up from germline, CDR1 is LNHDA and CDR2 is SQIVND (reference sequence). This CDR3 region has 14 residues. CDR3 in DNA: TGTGCCAGTAGTGGGTGGCAGGGGGATACTGAAGCTTTCTTT. Its translation: CASSGWQGDTEAFF.

This chain connects TRBV29-1 to TRBJ1-2; 8 positions agree with TRBD1. Germline assignment: CDR1 SQVTM and CDR2 ANQGSEA. The CDR3 runs 14 residues. Germline trimming cut 3 bases from V and 2 bases from J; bases unmatched to any gene: 5. The CDR3 loop is CSVEAGGANYGYTF. CDR3 DNA: TGCAGCGTTGAGGCAGGGGGCGCAAACTATGGCTACACCTTC.

The J gene is TRBJ2-7, the V gene TRBV11-2, with a possible D match to TRBD1 (5 bases). Germline loops: CDR1 SGHAT, CDR2 FQNNGV. The CDR3 covers 15 residues. V lost 2 bases and J 3 bases, leaving 14 bases between the germline ends. The CDR3 loop reads CASSLLAGQLYEQYF. The CDR3 DNA sequence: TGTGCCAGCAGCTTACTCGCAGGGCAGCTCTACGAGCAGTACTTC.

The V gene is TRBV4-1, the J gene TRBJ1-6, with TRBD1 as a possible D gene (5 bases). The CDR3 is 16 residues long. V was shortened by 0 bases and J by 8 bases, with 14 bases between the two germline ends. The germline V gene has CDR1 MGHRA and CDR2 YSYEKL. The CDR3 protein is CASSQDRTDRDSPLHF. The DNA for the CDR3 is TGCGCCAGCAGCCAAGACAGAACCGACAGAGATTCACCCCTCCACTTT.

This rearrangement joins TRBV19 to TRBJ1-5; 9 bases align to TRBD1. This CDR3 has 14 amino acids. The germline V gene has CDR1 LNHDA and CDR2 SQIVND (reference sequence). V trimming: 5 bases; J trimming: 1 base; junction bases outside the gene matches: 0. DNA for the CDR3: TGTGCCAGTAGTGACAGGGGGAGCAATCAGCCCCAGCATTTT. Amino acid sequence: CASSDRGSNQPQHF.